Below, 11 T cell receptor beta chains from the same sample are listed, as sequenced in a study of blood T cells in healthy people across ages. A second PCR of roughly 7 to 11 cycles used a sample-barcoded 5' primer and a J-beta primer mix. TCRdb recomputed calls from the 5' RACE reads with MiXCR, one row per CDR3 protein. The sample shows 1.5 million to 2 million distinct CDR3 sequences, around half of them seen only once. The sequencing input was blood. These receptors originate from a woman in her 40s in good health.

The J gene is TRBJ1-5, the V gene TRBV6-2 or TRBV6-3; D ambiguous. V was cut by 7 bases and J by 8 bases, with 15 bases left in between. This CDR3 is 13 amino acids long. Germline values: CDR1 MNHEY, CDR2 SVGEGT. The CDR3 is CASTDQRREPQHF. As DNA, the CDR3 is TGTGCCAGCACCGACCAAAGGAGGGAGCCCCAGCATTTT.

This clonotype was seen ten or more times. The gene calls are TRBV12-3 or TRBV12-4 and TRBJ2-5, with 8 bases identical to TRBD1. The CDR3 totals 13 residues. V dropped 6 bases and J dropped 4; count of bases not matched to a gene: 4. The CDR3 reads CASSNTGGETQYF. CDR3 DNA: TGTGCCAGCAGCAACACAGGGGGAGAGACCCAGTACTTC.

V gene TRBV5-1 combines with J gene TRBJ1-6, with a possible D match to TRBD1 (5 bases). Germline values: CDR1 SGHRS, CDR2 YFSETQ. With 4 bases removed from V and 7 bases from J, the gap between germline ends came to 18 bases. This CDR3 spans 16 amino acids. The CDR3 here is CASSTGSRAGNSPLHF. CDR3 DNA: TGCGCCAGCAGCACTGGCTCCAGGGCTGGCAATTCACCCCTCCACTTT.

The chain combines TRBV6-2 or TRBV6-3 with TRBJ2-7; TRBD2 aligns across 10 bases. The J segment lost 1 base and the V segment lost 5 bases, leaving 11 bases of the junction unmatched. Germline CDR1 and CDR2: MNHEY and SVGEGT. This CDR3 has 17 amino acids. This CDR3 is CASSHRTASGRSYEQYF. The CDR3 DNA reads as TGTGCCAGCAGTCATCGTACGGCTAGCGGGAGATCCTACGAGCAGTACTTC.

The V gene is TRBV5-1, the J gene TRBJ2-3; 8 bases are shared with TRBD1. This CDR3 contains 14 residues. CDR1 SGHRS and CDR2 YFSETQ come from the germline V gene. V shed 6 bases and J 3 bases; nucleotides not matched to a gene: 6. The CDR3 sequence: CASMTGVKTDTQYF. CDR3 coding DNA: TGCGCCAGCATGACAGGGGTGAAAACAGATACGCAGTATTTT.

The CDR3 reads CATSSGQDTYEQYF. CDR3 DNA sequence: TGTGCCACCAGCTCGGGACAGGATACCTACGAGCAGTACTTC. V and J are TRBV15 and TRBJ2-7, with 8 bases that match TRBD1. Germline CDR1 reads LNHNV; CDR2 reads YYDKDF (reference sequence). V shed 5 bases and J 2 bases; nucleotides not matched to a gene: 5. This CDR3 is 14 amino acids long.

This clonotype has only a few counts. The chain carries TRBV7-9 and TRBJ1-4; 7 bases fit TRBD1. Germline V gene data show CDR1 as SEHNR and CDR2 as FQNEAQ (reference sequence). This CDR3 contains 15 residues. The junction had 7 bases not matched to a gene; V was cut back by 5 bases and J by 4 bases. CDR3: CASSPGDSINEKLFF. The DNA of the CDR3 is TGTGCCAGCAGCCCAGGGGACAGCATTAATGAAAAACTGTTTTTT. The full variable domain, its missing parts supplied by reference TRBV7-9 and TRBJ1-4, is DTGVSQNPRHKITKRGQNVTFRCDPISEHNRLYWYRQTLGQGPEFLTYFQNEAQLEKSRLLSDRFSAERPKGSFSTLEIQRTEQGDSAMYLCASSPGDSINEKLFFGSGTQLSVL.

The chain recombines TRBV7-3 with TRBJ2-3; unclear D gene. The CDR3 contains 15 residues. CDR1 is SGHTA, CDR2 FQGTGA, per germline. Trimming shortened V by 5 bases and J by 0 bases, and 12 bases separated the two germline ends. The CDR3 loop is CASSPAILSTDTQYF. DNA for the CDR3: TGTGCCAGCAGCCCCGCGATTCTCAGCACAGATACGCAGTATTTT. Looking up the rest from reference TRBV7-3 and TRBJ2-3 gives the full variable domain: GAGVSQTPSNKVTEKGKYVELRCDPISGHTALYWYRQSLGQGPEFLIYFQGTGAADDSGLPNDRFFAVRPEGSVSTLKIQRTERGDSAVYLCASSPAILSTDTQYFGPGTRLTVL.

This clonotype was counted only a few times. The gene calls are TRBV5-1 and TRBJ2-3, with 9 bases lining up with TRBD1. The trim removed 6 bases at V and 3 bases at J, leaving 8 bases unmatched. In germline, CDR1 is SGHRS, CDR2 YFSETQ. CDR3 size: 15 residues. The CDR3 protein is CASTRGQGKTDTQYF. In nucleotides, the CDR3 is TGCGCCAGCACCCGTGGACAGGGGAAAACAGATACGCAGTATTTT.

This clonotype was recorded many times. The chain's CDR3 is CASSQGLAGATDTQYF. In DNA, the CDR3 is TGCGCCAGCAGCCAAGGACTAGCGGGGGCCACAGATACGCAGTATTTT. The chain combines TRBV4-1 with TRBJ2-3; 12 bases agree with TRBD2. CDR3 size: 16 residues. CDR1 and CDR2 (germline): MGHRA, YSYEKL. V was pared by 1 base and J by 2 bases, with 1 base of the junction left unmatched.

This clonotype appeared a few times. J is TRBJ2-3 and V is TRBV7-2, with 15 bases aligning to TRBD2. The germline CDR1 and CDR2 sequences are SGHTA and FQGNSA. Trimming cost V 2 bases and J 5 bases; bases outside gene matches: 11. The length of the CDR3 is 19 residues. Written as DNA, the CDR3 is TGTGCCAGCAGCTTACGTACCGGGACTAGCGGGGGGCTTAAAGATACGCAGTATTTT. It translates to CASSLRTGTSGGLKDTQYF.